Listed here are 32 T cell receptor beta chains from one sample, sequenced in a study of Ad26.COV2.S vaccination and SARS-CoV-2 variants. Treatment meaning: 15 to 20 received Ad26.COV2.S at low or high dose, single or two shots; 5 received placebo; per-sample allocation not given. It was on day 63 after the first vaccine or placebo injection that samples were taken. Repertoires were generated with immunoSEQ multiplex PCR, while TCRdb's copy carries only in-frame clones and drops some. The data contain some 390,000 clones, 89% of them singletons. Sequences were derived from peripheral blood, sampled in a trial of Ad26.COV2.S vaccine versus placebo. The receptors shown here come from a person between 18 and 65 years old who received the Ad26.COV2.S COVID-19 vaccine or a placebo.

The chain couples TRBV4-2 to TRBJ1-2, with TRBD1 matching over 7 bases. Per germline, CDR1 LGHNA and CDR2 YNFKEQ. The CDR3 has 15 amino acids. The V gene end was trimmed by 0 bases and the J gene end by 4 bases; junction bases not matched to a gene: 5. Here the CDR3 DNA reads TGTGCCAGCAGCCAAGAATTGGGACAGTTCTATGGCTACACCTTC. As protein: CASSQELGQFYGYTF.

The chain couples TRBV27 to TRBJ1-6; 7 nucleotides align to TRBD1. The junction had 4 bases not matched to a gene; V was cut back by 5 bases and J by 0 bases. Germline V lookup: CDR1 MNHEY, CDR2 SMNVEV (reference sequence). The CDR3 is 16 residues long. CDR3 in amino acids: CASSTRDSSYNSPLHF. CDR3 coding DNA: TGTGCCAGCAGTACCCGGGACAGCTCCTATAATTCACCCCTCCACTTT.

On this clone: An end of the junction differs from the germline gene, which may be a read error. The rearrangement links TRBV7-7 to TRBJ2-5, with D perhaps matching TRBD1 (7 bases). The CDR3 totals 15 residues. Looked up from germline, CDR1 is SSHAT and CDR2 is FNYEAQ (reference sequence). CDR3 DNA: TGTGCTAGCAGCGCGCTACAGGGGAGGCAAGAGACCCAGTACTTC. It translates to CASSALQGRQETQYF.

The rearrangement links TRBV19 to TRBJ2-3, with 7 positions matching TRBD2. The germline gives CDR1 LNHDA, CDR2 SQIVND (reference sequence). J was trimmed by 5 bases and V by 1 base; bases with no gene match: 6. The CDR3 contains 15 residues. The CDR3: CASSIGLAELDTQYF. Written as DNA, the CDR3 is TGTGCCAGTAGTATAGGGCTAGCGGAGTTAGATACGCAGTATTTT. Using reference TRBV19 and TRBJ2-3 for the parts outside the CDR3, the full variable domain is DGGITQSPKYLFRKEGQNVTLSCEQNLNHDAMYWYRQDPGQGLRLIYYSQIVNDFQKGDIAEGYSVSREKKESFPLTVTSAQKNPTAFYLCASSIGLAELDTQYFGPGTRLTVL.

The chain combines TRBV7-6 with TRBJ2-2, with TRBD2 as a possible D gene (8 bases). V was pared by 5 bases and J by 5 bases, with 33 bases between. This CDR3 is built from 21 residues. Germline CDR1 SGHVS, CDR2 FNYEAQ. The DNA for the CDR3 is TGTGCCAGCAGCCTCTCCACAGGGGTTGTGAAGCGGGAGCGTGGAACCGGGGAGCTGTTTTTT. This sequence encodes CASSLSTGVVKRERGTGELFF.

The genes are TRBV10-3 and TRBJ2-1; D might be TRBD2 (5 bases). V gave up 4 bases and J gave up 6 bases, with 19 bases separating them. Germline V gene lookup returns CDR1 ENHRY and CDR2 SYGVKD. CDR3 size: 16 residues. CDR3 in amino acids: CAISASDASLGNEQFF. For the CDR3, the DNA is TGTGCCATCAGTGCTTCGGACGCTAGCTTGGGCAATGAGCAGTTCTTC.

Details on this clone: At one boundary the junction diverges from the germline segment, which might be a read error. The CDR3 DNA reads TGTGCTAGCAGCCCCCACCCTGGGTGGAACACCGGGGAGCTGTTTTTT. Its translation is CASSPHPGWNTGELFF. The chain couples TRBV7-7 to TRBJ2-2; D is unresolved. CDR1 is SSHAT and CDR2 is FNYEAQ in the germline V gene (reference sequence). The CDR3 loop spans 16 amino acids.

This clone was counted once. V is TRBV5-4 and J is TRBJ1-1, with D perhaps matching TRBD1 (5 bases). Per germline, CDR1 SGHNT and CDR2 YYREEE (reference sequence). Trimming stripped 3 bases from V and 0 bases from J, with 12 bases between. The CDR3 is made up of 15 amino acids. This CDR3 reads CASSSTGAMNTEAFF. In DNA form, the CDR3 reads TGTGCCAGCAGCTCGACCGGGGCCATGAACACTGAAGCTTTCTTT.

The CDR3 protein is CASSFWAGVPSGYTF. The CDR3 DNA reads TGCGCCAGCAGCTTCTGGGCAGGAGTCCCCTCTGGCTACACCTTC. The rearrangement links TRBV5-1 to TRBJ1-2; no reliable D call. Germline assignment: CDR1 SGHRS and CDR2 YFSETQ. The CDR3 is 15 residues long. V lost 2 bases and J 7 bases, leaving 18 bases between the germline ends.

The CDR3 reads CASSFTENSPLHF. The CDR3 DNA is TGTGCCAGCAGTTTTACCGAGAATTCACCCCTCCACTTT. The V call is TRBV12-3 or TRBV12-4, the J call TRBJ1-6, with D uncertain. This CDR3 has 13 amino acids. V was trimmed by 3 bases and J by 7 bases, leaving 7 bases between them.

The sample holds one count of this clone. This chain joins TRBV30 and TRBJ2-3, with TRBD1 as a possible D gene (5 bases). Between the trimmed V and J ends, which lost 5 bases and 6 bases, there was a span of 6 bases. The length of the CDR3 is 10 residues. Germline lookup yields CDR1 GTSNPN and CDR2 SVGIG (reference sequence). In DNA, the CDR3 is TGTGCCTGGGGGGCGGATACGCAGTATTTT. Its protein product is CAWGADTQYF. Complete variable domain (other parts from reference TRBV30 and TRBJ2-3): SQTIHQWPATLVQPVGSPLSLECTVEGTSNPNLYWYRQAAGRGLQLLFYSVGIGQISSEVPQNLSASRPQDRQFILSSKKLLLSDSGFYLCAWGADTQYFGPGTRLTVL.

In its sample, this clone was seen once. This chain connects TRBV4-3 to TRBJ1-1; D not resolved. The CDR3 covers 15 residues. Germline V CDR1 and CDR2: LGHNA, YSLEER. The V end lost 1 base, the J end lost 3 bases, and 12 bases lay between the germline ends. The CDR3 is CASSQGPGRDTEAFF. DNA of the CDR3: TGCGCCAGCAGCCAAGGGCCGGGGAGGGACACTGAAGCTTTCTTT.

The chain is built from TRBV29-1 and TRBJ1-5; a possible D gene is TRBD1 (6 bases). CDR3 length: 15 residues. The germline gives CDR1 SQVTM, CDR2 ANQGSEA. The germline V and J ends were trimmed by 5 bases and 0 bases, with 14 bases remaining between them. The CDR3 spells CSVLAGTNSNQPQHF. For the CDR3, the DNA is TGCAGCGTTCTCGCCGGGACAAATAGCAATCAGCCCCAGCATTTT.

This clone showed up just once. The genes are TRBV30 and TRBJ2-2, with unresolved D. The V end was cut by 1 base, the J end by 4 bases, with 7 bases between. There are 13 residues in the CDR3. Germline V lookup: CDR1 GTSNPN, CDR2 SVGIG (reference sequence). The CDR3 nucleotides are TGTGCCTGGAGTGCCTTCGGCACCGGGGAGCTGTTTTTT. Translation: CAWSAFGTGELFF.

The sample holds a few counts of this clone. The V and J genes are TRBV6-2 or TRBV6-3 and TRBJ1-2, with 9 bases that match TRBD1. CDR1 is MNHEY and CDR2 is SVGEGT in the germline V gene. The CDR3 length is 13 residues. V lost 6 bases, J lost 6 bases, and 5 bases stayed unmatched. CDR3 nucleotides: TGTGCCAGCAGCCTACAGGGGGCTCATGGCTACACCTTC. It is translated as CASSLQGAHGYTF.

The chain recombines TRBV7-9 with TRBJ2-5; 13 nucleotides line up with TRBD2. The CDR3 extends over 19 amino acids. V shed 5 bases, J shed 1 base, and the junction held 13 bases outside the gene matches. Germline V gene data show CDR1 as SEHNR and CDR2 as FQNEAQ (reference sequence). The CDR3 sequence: CASSPTLAGGPGVQETQYF. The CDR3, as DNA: TGTGCCAGCAGCCCTACACTAGCGGGAGGGCCAGGGGTCCAAGAGACCCAGTACTTC.

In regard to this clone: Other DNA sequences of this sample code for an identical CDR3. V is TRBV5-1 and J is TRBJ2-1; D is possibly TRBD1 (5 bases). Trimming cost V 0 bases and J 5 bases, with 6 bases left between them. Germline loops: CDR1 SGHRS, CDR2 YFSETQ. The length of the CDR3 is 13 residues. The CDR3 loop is CASSLAGNNEQFF. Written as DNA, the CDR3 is TGCGCCAGCAGCTTGGCAGGGAACAATGAGCAGTTCTTC.

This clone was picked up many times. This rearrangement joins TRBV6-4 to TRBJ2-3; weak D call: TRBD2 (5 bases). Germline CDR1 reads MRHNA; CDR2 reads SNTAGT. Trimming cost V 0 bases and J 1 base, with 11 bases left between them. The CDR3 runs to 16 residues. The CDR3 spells CASSDSAARGTDTQYF. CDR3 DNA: TGTGCCAGCAGTGACTCGGCAGCGAGGGGCACAGATACGCAGTATTTT.

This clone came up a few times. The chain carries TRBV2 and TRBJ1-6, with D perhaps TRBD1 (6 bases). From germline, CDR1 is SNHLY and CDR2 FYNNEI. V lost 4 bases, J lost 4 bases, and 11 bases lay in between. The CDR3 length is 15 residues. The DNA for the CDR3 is TGTGCCAGCAGTGGGACAGCCGTTTATAATTCACCCCTCCACTTT. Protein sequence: CASSGTAVYNSPLHF.

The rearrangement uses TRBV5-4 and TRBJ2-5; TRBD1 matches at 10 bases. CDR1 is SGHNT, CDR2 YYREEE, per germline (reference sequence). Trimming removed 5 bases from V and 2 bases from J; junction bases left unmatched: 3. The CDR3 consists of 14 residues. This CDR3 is CASSRQGAQETQYF. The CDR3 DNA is TGTGCCAGCAGTCGACAGGGGGCTCAAGAGACCCAGTACTTC. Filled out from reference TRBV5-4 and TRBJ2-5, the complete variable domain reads ETGVTQSPTHLIKTRGQQVTLRCSSQSGHNTVSWYQQALGQGPQFIFQYYREEENGRGNFPPRFSGLQFPNYSSELNVNALELDDSALYLCASSRQGAQETQYFGPGTRLLVL.

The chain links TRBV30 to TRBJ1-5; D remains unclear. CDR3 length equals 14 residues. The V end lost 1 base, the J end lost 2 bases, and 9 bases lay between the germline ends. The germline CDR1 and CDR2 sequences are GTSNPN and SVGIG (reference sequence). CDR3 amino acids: CAWSDKNGNQPQHF. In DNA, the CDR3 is TGTGCCTGGAGTGACAAAAACGGCAATCAGCCCCAGCATTTT.

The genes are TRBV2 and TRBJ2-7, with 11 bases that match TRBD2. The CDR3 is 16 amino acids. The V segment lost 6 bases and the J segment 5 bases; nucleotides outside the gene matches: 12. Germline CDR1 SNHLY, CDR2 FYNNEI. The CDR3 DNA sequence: TGTGCCAGCAGCCTGACTAGCGGGATTTCAAATGACGAGCAGTACTTC. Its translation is CASSLTSGISNDEQYF. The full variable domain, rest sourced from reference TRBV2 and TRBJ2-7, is EPEVTQTPSHQVTQMGQEVILRCVPISNHLYFYWYRQILGQKVEFLVSFYNNEISEKSEIFDDQFSVERPDGSNFTLKIRSTKLEDSAMYFCASSLTSGISNDEQYFGPGTRLTVT.

This CDR3 reads CATSRARGQPQHF. For the CDR3, the DNA is TGTGCCACCAGCCGAGCCCGGGGTCAGCCCCAGCATTTT. The chain couples TRBV15 to TRBJ1-5; no reliable D call. The CDR3 runs to 13 residues. Germline V gives CDR1 LNHNV, CDR2 YYDKDF (reference sequence). V was pared by 5 bases and J by 6 bases, with 11 bases between.

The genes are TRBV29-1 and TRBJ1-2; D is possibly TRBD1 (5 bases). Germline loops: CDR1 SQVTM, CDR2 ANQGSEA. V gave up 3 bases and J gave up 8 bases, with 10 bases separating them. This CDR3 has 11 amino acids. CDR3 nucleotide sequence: TGCAGCGTTGAGGAGGGGACCGGCTACACCTTC. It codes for CSVEEGTGYTF.

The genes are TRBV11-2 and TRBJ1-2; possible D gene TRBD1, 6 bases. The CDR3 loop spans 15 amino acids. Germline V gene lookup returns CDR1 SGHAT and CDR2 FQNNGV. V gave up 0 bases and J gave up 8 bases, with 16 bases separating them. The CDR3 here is CASSLDLVQGQGYTF. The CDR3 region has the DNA TGTGCCAGCAGCTTAGATCTCGTCCAGGGACAAGGCTACACCTTC.

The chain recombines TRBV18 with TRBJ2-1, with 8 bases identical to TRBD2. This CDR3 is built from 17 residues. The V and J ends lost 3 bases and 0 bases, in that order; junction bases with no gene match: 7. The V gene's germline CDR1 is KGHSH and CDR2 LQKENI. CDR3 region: CASSPLAGSFSYNEQFF. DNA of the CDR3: TGTGCCAGCTCACCTTTAGCGGGGAGCTTCTCCTACAATGAGCAGTTCTTC.

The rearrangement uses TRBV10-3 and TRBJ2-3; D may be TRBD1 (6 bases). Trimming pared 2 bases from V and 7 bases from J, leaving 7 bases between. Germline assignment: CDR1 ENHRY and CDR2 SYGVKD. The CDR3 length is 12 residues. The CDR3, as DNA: TGTGCCATCAGTGAGACAGGGAATACGCAGTATTTT. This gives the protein CAISETGNTQYF.

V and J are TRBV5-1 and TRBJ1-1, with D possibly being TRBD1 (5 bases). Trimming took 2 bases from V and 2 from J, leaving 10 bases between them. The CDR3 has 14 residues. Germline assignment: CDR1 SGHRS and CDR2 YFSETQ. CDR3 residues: CASSFTRVNTEAFF. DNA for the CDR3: TGCGCCAGCAGCTTTACCAGGGTAAACACTGAAGCTTTCTTT.

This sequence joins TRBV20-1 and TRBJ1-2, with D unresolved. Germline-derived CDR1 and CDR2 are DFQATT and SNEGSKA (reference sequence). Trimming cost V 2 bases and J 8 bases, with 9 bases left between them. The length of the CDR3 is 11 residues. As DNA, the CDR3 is TGCAGTGCTAGAACGCTGCAAGGCTACACCTTC. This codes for CSARTLQGYTF.

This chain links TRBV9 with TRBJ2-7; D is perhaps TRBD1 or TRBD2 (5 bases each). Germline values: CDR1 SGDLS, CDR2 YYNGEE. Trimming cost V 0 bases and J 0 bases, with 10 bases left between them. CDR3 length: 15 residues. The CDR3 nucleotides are TGTGCCAGCAGCGTAGCCGAGGGGAGCTCCTACGAGCAGTACTTC. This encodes CASSVAEGSSYEQYF.

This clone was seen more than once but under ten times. The CDR3 nucleotides are TGTGCCAGTAGTCCAGGCCGGTACGGCACTGAAGCTTTCTTT. Its translation: CASSPGRYGTEAFF. This chain joins TRBV19 and TRBJ1-1; D is undetermined. This CDR3 is built from 14 residues. Trimming removed 5 bases at V and 4 bases at J, with 14 bases between. The germline gives CDR1 LNHDA, CDR2 SQIVND (reference sequence). The full variable domain, rest sourced from reference TRBV19 and TRBJ1-1, is DGGITQSPKYLFRKEGQNVTLSCEQNLNHDAMYWYRQDPGQGLRLIYYSQIVNDFQKGDIAEGYSVSREKKESFPLTVTSAQKNPTAFYLCASSPGRYGTEAFFGQGTRLTVV.

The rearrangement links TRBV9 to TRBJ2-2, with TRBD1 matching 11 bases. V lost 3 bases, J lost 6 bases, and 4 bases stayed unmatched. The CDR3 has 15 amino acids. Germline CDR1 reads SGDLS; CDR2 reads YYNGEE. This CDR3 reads CASSGGTGGPGELFF. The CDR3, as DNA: TGTGCCAGCAGCGGCGGGACAGGGGGTCCCGGGGAGCTGTTTTTT.